The TCR beta chain under discussion was sequenced for a study of beta chain features in type 1 diabetes. The junction had 4 bases not matched to a gene; V was cut back by 2 bases and J by 1 base. The CDR3 is made up of 14 amino acids. Germline V CDR1 and CDR2: GTSNPN, SVGIG (reference sequence). Study conclusions and caveats: Among patients with Type 1 diabetes, TCRB CDR3s were moderately but significantly shorter in every one of the four CD4+ subsets.

Investigators reverse transcribed all isolated RNA, so they sequenced expressed TCRB transcripts. Using immunoSEQ multiplex PCR, the repertoire was profiled, and TCRdb retains in-frame clones only, with some absent. The sample has over 90,000 clones; 25% to 35% are singletons. This clone occurred a few times. Its target is not known. This clonotype was sampled from a young woman with type 1 diabetes. The rearrangement joins TRBV30 to TRBJ2-5; 7 bases line up with TRBD1. Sequencing used central memory CD4+ T cells from blood. The CDR3 nucleotides are TGTGCCTGGAGTCCCCGGACAGGCCAAGAGACCCAGTACTTC. Its protein product is CAWSPRTGQETQYF.